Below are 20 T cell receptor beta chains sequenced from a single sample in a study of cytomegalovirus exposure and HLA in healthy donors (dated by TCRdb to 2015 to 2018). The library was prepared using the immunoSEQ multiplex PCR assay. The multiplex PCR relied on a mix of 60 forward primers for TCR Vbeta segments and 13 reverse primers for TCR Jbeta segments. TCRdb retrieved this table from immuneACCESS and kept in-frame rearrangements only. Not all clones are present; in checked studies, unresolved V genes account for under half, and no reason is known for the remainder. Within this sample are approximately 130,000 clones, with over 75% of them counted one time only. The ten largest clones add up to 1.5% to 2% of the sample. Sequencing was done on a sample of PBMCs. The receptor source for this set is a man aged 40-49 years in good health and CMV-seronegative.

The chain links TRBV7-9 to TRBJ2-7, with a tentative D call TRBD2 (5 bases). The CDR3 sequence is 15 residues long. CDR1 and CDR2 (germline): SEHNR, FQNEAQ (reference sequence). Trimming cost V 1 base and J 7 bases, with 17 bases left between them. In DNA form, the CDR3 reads TGTGCCAGCAGCTTAGTCGGAGGTACGAAGCGGGAGCAGTACTTC. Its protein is CASSLVGGTKREQYF. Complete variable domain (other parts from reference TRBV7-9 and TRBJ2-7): DTGVSQNPRHKITKRGQNVTFRCDPISEHNRLYWYRQTLGQGPEFLTYFQNEAQLEKSRLLSDRFSAERPKGSFSTLEIQRTEQGDSAMYLCASSLVGGTKREQYFGPGTRLTVT.

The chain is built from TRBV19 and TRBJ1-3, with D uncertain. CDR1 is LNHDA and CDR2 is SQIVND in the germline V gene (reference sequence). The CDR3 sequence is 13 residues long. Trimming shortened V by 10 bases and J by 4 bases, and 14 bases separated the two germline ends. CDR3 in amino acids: CATSTRSGNTIYF. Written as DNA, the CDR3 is TGTGCCACCTCCACCAGGTCGGGAAACACCATATATTTT. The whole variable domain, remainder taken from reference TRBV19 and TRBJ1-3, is DGGITQSPKYLFRKEGQNVTLSCEQNLNHDAMYWYRQDPGQGLRLIYYSQIVNDFQKGDIAEGYSVSREKKESFPLTVTSAQKNPTAFYLCATSTRSGNTIYFGEGSWLTVV.

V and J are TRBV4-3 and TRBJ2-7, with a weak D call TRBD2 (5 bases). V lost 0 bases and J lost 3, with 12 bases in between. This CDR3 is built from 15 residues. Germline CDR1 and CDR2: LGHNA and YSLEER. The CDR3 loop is CASSQDLPGNYEQYF. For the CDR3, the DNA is TGCGCCAGCAGCCAAGATTTACCGGGAAACTACGAGCAGTACTTC.

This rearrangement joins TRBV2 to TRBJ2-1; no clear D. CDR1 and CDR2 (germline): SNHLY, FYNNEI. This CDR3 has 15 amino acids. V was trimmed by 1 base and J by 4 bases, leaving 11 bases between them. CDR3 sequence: CASSEDLSPYNEQFF. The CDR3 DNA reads TGTGCCAGCAGTGAAGATTTGTCCCCTTACAATGAGCAGTTCTTC.

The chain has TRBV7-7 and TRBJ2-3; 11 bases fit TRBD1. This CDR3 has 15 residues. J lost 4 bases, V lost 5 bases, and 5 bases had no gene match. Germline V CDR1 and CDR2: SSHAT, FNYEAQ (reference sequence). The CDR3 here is CASSRGQGAADTQYF. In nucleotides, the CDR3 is TGTGCCAGCAGCCGAGGACAGGGGGCCGCAGATACGCAGTATTTT.

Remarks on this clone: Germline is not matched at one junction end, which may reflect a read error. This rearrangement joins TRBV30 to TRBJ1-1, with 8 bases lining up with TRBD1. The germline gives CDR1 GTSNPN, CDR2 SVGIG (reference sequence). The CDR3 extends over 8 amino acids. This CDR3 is CALWDRRF. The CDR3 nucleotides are TGTGCCTTGTGGGACAGGAGATTT.

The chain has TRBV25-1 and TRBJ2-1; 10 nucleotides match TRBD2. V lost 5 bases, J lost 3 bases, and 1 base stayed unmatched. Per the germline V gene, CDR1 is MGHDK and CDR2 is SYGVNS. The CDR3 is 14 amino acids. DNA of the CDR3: TGTGCCAGCAGTCGGACTAGCGGCTACAATGAGCAGTTCTTC. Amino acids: CASSRTSGYNEQFF.

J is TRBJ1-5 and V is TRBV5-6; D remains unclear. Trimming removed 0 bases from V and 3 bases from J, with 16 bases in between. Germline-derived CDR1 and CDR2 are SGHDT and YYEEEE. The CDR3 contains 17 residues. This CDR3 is CASSLGAGGLHNQPQHF. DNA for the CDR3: TGTGCCAGCAGCTTGGGGGCAGGAGGGCTTCACAATCAGCCCCAGCATTTT.

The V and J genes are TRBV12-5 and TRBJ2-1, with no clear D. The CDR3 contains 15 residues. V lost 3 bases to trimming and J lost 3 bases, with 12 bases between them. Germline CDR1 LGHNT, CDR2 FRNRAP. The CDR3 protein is CASGFTPSDYNEQFF. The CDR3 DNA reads TGTGCTAGTGGTTTTACCCCCAGCGACTACAATGAGCAGTTCTTC.

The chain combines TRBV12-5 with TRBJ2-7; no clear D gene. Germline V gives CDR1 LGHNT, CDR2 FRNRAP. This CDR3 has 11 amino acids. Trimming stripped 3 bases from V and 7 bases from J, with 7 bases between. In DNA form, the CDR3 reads TGTGCTAGTGGTTTCGAACTAGAGCAGTACTTC. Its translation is CASGFELEQYF.

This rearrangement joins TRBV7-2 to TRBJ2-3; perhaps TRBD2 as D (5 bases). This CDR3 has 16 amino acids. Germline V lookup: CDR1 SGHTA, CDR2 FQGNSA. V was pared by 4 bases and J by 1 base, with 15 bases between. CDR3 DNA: TGTGCCAGCAGCTCGACGACTGGGCGGGGCACAGATACGCAGTATTTT. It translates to CASSSTTGRGTDTQYF.

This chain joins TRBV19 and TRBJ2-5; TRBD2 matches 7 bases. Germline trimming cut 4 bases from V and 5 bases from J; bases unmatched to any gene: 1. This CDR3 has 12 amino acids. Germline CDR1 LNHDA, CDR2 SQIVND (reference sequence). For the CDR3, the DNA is TGTGCCAGTAGTAGGGGAGGGGAGACCCAGTACTTC. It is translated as CASSRGGETQYF.

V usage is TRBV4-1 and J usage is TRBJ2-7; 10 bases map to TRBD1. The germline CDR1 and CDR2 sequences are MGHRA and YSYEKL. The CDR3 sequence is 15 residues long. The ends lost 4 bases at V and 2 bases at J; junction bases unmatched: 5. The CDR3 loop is CASSPAGTGAYEQYF. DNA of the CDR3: TGCGCCAGCAGCCCAGCCGGGACAGGGGCCTACGAGCAGTACTTC.

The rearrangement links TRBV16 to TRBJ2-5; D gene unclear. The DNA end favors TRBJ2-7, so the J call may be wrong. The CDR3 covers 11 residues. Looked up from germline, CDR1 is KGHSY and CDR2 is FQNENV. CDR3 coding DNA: TGTGCCAGCAGCCAAGTCCACGAGCAGTACTTC. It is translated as CASSQVHEQYF.

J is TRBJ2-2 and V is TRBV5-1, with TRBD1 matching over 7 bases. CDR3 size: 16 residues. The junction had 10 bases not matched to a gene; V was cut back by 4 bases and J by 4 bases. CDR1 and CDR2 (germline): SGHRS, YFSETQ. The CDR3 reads CASSTGQATATGELFF. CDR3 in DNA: TGCGCCAGCAGCACCGGACAGGCTACTGCCACCGGGGAGCTGTTTTTT.

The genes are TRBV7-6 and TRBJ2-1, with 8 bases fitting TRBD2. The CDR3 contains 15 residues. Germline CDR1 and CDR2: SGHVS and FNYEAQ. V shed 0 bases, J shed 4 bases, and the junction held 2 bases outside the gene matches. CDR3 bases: TGTGCCAGCAGCTTAGCCGGGGGGGCTTACAATGAGCAGTTCTTC. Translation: CASSLAGGAYNEQFF.

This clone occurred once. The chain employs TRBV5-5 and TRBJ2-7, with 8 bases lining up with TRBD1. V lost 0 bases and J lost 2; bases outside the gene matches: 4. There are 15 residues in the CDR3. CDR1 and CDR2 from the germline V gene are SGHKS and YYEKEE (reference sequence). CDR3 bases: TGTGCCAGCAGCTTGGGGGGGACAGGACCCTACGAGCAGTACTTC. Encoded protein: CASSLGGTGPYEQYF.

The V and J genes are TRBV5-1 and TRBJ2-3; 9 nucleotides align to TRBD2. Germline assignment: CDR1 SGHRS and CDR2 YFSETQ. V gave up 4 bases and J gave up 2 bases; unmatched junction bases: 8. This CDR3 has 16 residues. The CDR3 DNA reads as TGCGCCAGCAGCATTAGCGGGAGAGGGGCCACAGATACGCAGTATTTT. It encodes CASSISGRGATDTQYF.

Here the CDR3 reads CASSLGTDRVGGYTF. The CDR3, as DNA: TGTGCCAGCAGTTTGGGAACAGACAGGGTAGGCGGCTACACCTTC. The rearrangement uses TRBV28 and TRBJ1-2; 7 bases align to TRBD1. V lost 3 bases to trimming and J lost 8 bases; unmatched junction nucleotides: 12. Per germline, CDR1 MDHEN and CDR2 SYDVKM. The CDR3 loop spans 15 amino acids.

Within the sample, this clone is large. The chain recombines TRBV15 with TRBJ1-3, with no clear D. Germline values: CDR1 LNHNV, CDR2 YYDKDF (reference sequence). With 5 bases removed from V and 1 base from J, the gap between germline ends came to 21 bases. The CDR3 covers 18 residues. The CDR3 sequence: CATSGTTQSSGSGNTIYF. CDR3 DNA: TGTGCCACCAGCGGAACAACTCAGTCATCGGGGTCTGGAAACACCATATATTTT.